The clone carrying this TCR beta chain was seen a few times. The antigen remains unidentified. Template switching supplied a universal primer site; unique molecular identifiers were carried on the cDNA. TCRdb itself ran the 5' RACE reads through MiXCR, one entry per CDR3 protein. The table lists approximately 700,000 distinct CDR3 sequences, roughly 6% of them singletons, with approximately 1.6% in the top ten. The entry originates in a study of identical twins. Points from the study as a whole: Whereas memory repertoires showed no such difference, abundant cord blood beta clonotypes carried fewer insertions. Out-of-frame alpha sequences common to twins exhibited a surplus of low generation probability.

Healthy Caucasians alone served as donors. CDR3 size: 14 residues. Looked up from germline, CDR1 is MNHEY and CDR2 is SMNVEV (reference sequence). V gave up 10 bases and J gave up 3 bases, with 19 bases separating them. The chain recombines TRBV27 with TRBJ2-7; no definite D call. This clonotype was sampled from a man between 18 and 35 years old in good health. Sequencing was performed on naive T cells sorted from blood. This chain's CDR3 is CATAKGPHYYEQYV. CDR3 in DNA: TGTGCCACAGCGAAGGGCCCGCACTACTACGAGCAGTACGTC.